Following are 25 T cell receptor beta chains from one sample sequenced in a study of chemoradiotherapy in HPV16-positive cancers. Sequencing used immunoSEQ multiplex PCR; TCRdb keeps in-frame clones, though not all of them. The sample holds some 5,000 clones; 85% to 90% are singletons and the top ten take roughly 2.7%. The sequences come from tumor tissue, collected from a patient who underwent chemoradiotherapy. These receptors were collected from a human donor with HPV-associated anogenital cancer.

The chain is built from TRBV5-4 and TRBJ2-1; TRBD1 might be the D (5 bases). The germline V gene encodes CDR1 SGHNT and CDR2 YYREEE (reference sequence). The ends were cut back, 4 bases at V and 10 bases at J, with 15 bases in the middle. The CDR3 runs 13 residues. This chain's CDR3 is CASSRTQGIEQFF. The DNA for the CDR3 is TGTGCCAGCAGCCGGACCCAGGGTATCGAGCAGTTCTTC.

V gene TRBV2 combines with J gene TRBJ1-1; no definite D call. The germline V gene encodes CDR1 SNHLY and CDR2 FYNNEI. The CDR3 runs to 8 residues. V lost 0 bases to trimming and J lost 13 bases, with 0 bases between them. The CDR3, as DNA: TGTGCCAGCAGTGAAGCTTTCTTT. Its translation is CASSEAFF.

The CDR3 sequence is CASSDRGPYNSPLHF. The CDR3 nucleotides read TGTGCCAGTTCAGACAGGGGACCCTATAATTCACCCCTCCACTTT. The chain employs TRBV27 and TRBJ1-6; 8 nucleotides match TRBD1. This CDR3 comprises 15 residues. V was pared by 9 bases and J by 2 bases, with 6 bases of the junction left unmatched. Germline V gives CDR1 MNHEY, CDR2 SMNVEV (reference sequence).

This chain joins TRBV2 and TRBJ2-3; TRBD1 matches at 8 bases. CDR3 length: 14 amino acids. Unmatched junction bases numbered 3, after V lost 5 bases and J lost 2 bases. Germline V gene data show CDR1 as SNHLY and CDR2 as FYNNEI. CDR3 sequence reads: CASSLQGDTDTQYF. The DNA of the CDR3 is TGTGCCAGCAGTCTACAGGGGGACACAGATACGCAGTATTTT.

The V call is TRBV4-2, the J call TRBJ1-2, with 7 positions matching TRBD1. V was pared by 4 bases and J by 2 bases, with 4 bases of the junction left unmatched. The germline CDR1 and CDR2 sequences are LGHNA and YNFKEQ. This CDR3 spans 14 amino acids. The CDR3 spells CASSLGTDNYGYTF. CDR3 nucleotides: TGTGCCAGCAGCCTAGGGACAGACAACTATGGCTACACCTTC.

The chain is built from TRBV15 and TRBJ1-4; D call uncertain. V was shortened by 0 bases and J by 8 bases, with 16 bases between the two germline ends. The CDR3 sequence is 16 residues long. Germline V CDR1 and CDR2: LNHNV, YYDKDF (reference sequence). The CDR3 DNA is TGTGCCACCAGCAGAGATATGGACTGGCCCAGGGAAAAACTGTTTTTT. Translated: CATSRDMDWPREKLFF.

This clone was seen once. The chain uses TRBV2 and TRBJ1-4; D not certain. Per germline, CDR1 SNHLY and CDR2 FYNNEI. This CDR3 contains 13 residues. The V gene lost 6 bases and the J gene lost 3 bases, with 8 bases spanning the gap. CDR3 sequence (DNA): TGTGCCAGCAGCGGTCTCCCTAATGAAAAACTGTTTTTT. Protein product: CASSGLPNEKLFF.

The CDR3 loop reads CSVAGTPRNEQFF. In DNA form, the CDR3 reads TGCAGCGTGGCCGGGACCCCACGCAATGAGCAGTTCTTC. The rearrangement links TRBV29-1 to TRBJ2-1; possibly TRBD1 or TRBD2 for D (5 bases each). Trimming pared 6 bases from V and 6 bases from J, leaving 15 bases between. This CDR3 region has 13 residues. Germline V gives CDR1 SQVTM, CDR2 ANQGSEA.

A single count supports this clone. This chain links TRBV5-1 with TRBJ1-2, with a weak D call TRBD1 (6 bases). This CDR3 is 15 amino acids long. Germline V CDR1 and CDR2: SGHRS, YFSETQ. Trimming left V 0 bases short and J 2 bases short, with 11 bases between. CDR3 residues: CASSLGSGENYGYTF. CDR3 DNA: TGCGCCAGCAGCTTGGGTTCAGGGGAGAACTATGGCTACACCTTC.

The rearrangement joins TRBV10-1 to TRBJ2-2; no definite D call. Per the germline V gene, CDR1 is WNHNN and CDR2 is SYGVQD (reference sequence). V lost 6 bases and J 0 bases, leaving 14 bases between the germline ends. The CDR3 is 16 amino acids. The CDR3 sequence is CASSSSGRPNTGELFF. CDR3 nucleotides: TGCGCCAGCAGCTCTTCGGGCCGTCCGAACACCGGGGAGCTGTTTTTT.

This clone has a single count. The chain employs TRBV7-2 and TRBJ1-5, with a possible D match to TRBD1 (6 bases). Per the germline V gene, CDR1 is SGHTA and CDR2 is FQGNSA. Trimming stripped 4 bases from V and 6 bases from J, with 19 bases between. There are 16 residues in the CDR3. CDR3 DNA: TGTGCCAGCAGCTCGGTGGGGGGCCTCCAAAGTCAGCCCCAGCATTTT. Translated: CASSSVGGLQSQPQHF.

The chain joins TRBV29-1 to TRBJ2-3; D could derive from TRBD1 or TRBD2 (6 bases each). Germline CDR1 reads SQVTM; CDR2 reads ANQGSEA. The CDR3 spans 14 residues. Trimming cost V 1 base and J 4 bases, with 12 bases left between them. As DNA, the CDR3 is TGCAGCGTTGAAGTTCGGAGGGGGGCAGATACGCAGTATTTT. The encoded protein is CSVEVRRGADTQYF.

The chain couples TRBV11-2 to TRBJ2-7; 8 bases align to TRBD2. V lost 0 bases to trimming and J lost 4 bases; unmatched junction nucleotides: 11. Germline V gives CDR1 SGHAT, CDR2 FQNNGV. The CDR3 is made up of 17 amino acids. The CDR3 region has the DNA TGTGCCAGCAGCTTAGATTTTGTAATAGCTAGCGGGTACGAGCAGTACTTC. This encodes CASSLDFVIASGYEQYF.

This clone was counted a single time. V and J are TRBV19 and TRBJ1-1; D may be TRBD1 (5 bases). CDR1 LNHDA and CDR2 SQIVND come from the germline V gene (reference sequence). The CDR3 runs to 15 residues. V lost 3 bases and J 5 bases, leaving 16 bases between the germline ends. CDR3 nucleotide sequence: TGTGCCAGTAGTATGAGGTCGGCAGGGAGGACTGAAGCTTTCTTT. Translated: CASSMRSAGRTEAFF.

CDR3 DNA: TGTGCCAGCAGTCGGACAGGGGACTATGGCTACACCTTC. It codes for CASSRTGDYGYTF. The chain combines TRBV6-1 with TRBJ1-2; 9 bases align to TRBD1. With 5 bases clipped from V and 3 bases from J, the junction kept 1 base outside the gene matches. CDR1 is MNHNS and CDR2 is SASEGT in the germline V gene. This CDR3 has 13 amino acids.

The gene calls are TRBV9 and TRBJ2-5, with D perhaps matching TRBD2 (6 bases). Germline V CDR1 and CDR2: SGDLS, YYNGEE. CDR3 length: 13 amino acids. V was pared by 2 bases and J by 5 bases, with 10 bases between. The CDR3 is CASSVTGGETQYF. CDR3 coding DNA: TGTGCCAGCAGCGTTACAGGAGGGGAGACCCAGTACTTC.

The J gene is TRBJ2-3, the V gene TRBV11-1; no reliable D call. The CDR3 has 15 amino acids. V lost 1 base, J lost 1 base, and 9 bases lay in between. Germline-derived CDR1 and CDR2 are SGHAT and FQDESV (reference sequence). The DNA for the CDR3 is TGTGCCAGCAGCTTAGGGCAGGTCGGCACAGATACGCAGTATTTT. This codes for CASSLGQVGTDTQYF.

This clone has just one count. The genes are TRBV7-3 and TRBJ2-1; 7 positions agree with TRBD2. The germline gives CDR1 SGHTA, CDR2 FQGTGA. CDR3 length equals 13 residues. The V and J ends lost 5 bases and 8 bases, in that order; junction bases with no gene match: 6. CDR3 sequence (DNA): TGTGCCAGCAGCCCGGGGACTATTGATGAGCAGTTCTTC. As protein: CASSPGTIDEQFF.

The V gene is TRBV12-2, the J gene TRBJ1-5. TRBV12-2 counts as a pseudogene. This CDR3 contains 13 residues. The CDR3 loop reads CASRTRTNQPQHF. DNA for the CDR3: TGTGCAAGTCGCACTAGAACGAATCAGCCCCAGCATTTT.

The chain carries TRBV29-1 and TRBJ2-1; D unresolved. Between the trimmed V and J ends, which lost 5 bases and 6 bases, there was a span of 11 bases. CDR3 length equals 12 residues. Germline V gene sequence: CDR1 SQVTM, CDR2 ANQGSEA. In DNA, the CDR3 is TGCAGCGTTCGTCGGCTTTCCAATGAGCAGTTCTTC. Encoded protein: CSVRRLSNEQFF.

The CDR3 DNA reads TGTGCCAGCAGGGACAGGGGGGTCAGCACTGAAGCTTTCTTT. The encoded protein is CASRDRGVSTEAFF. V and J are TRBV6-1 and TRBJ1-1, with 10 positions matching TRBD1. CDR3 length: 14 residues. V lost 6 bases and J lost 4; bases outside the gene matches: 5. Looked up from germline, CDR1 is MNHNS and CDR2 is SASEGT.

The chain couples TRBV7-2 to TRBJ2-7; no definite D call. The CDR3 has 14 residues. Germline values: CDR1 SGHTA, CDR2 FQGNSA. The V end was cut by 0 bases, the J end by 3 bases, with 9 bases between. The CDR3 DNA reads as TGTGCCAGCAGCTTAGCTAACAGTCACTACGAGCAGTACGTC. This translates into CASSLANSHYEQYV.

The chain recombines TRBV27 with TRBJ2-5, with 9 bases fitting TRBD2. Germline trimming cut 5 bases from V and 5 bases from J; bases unmatched to any gene: 15. Germline V CDR1 and CDR2: MNHEY, SMNVEV (reference sequence). This CDR3 comprises 17 residues. The chain's CDR3 is CASSPRLSAGGLETQYF. CDR3 coding DNA: TGTGCCAGCAGTCCCCGCCTGAGTGCGGGAGGGCTCGAGACCCAGTACTTC.

The chain links TRBV2 to TRBJ2-1, with 10 nucleotides matching TRBD2. The length of the CDR3 is 15 residues. Trimming cost V 4 bases and J 3 bases; bases outside gene matches: 3. Germline CDR1 and CDR2: SNHLY and FYNNEI. CDR3: CASSASSGSYNEQFF. The CDR3 DNA sequence: TGTGCCAGCAGTGCTTCTAGCGGGAGCTACAATGAGCAGTTCTTC.

This rearrangement joins TRBV10-1 to TRBJ2-1, with D perhaps given as TRBD1 or TRBD2 (6 bases each). This CDR3 spans 15 amino acids. Per germline, CDR1 WNHNN and CDR2 SYGVQD (reference sequence). V was pared by 2 bases and J by 3 bases, with 11 bases between. CDR3 in DNA: TGCGCCAGCAGTGAGGGGGGGCAGGTCTACAATGAGCAGTTCTTC. This sequence encodes CASSEGGQVYNEQFF.